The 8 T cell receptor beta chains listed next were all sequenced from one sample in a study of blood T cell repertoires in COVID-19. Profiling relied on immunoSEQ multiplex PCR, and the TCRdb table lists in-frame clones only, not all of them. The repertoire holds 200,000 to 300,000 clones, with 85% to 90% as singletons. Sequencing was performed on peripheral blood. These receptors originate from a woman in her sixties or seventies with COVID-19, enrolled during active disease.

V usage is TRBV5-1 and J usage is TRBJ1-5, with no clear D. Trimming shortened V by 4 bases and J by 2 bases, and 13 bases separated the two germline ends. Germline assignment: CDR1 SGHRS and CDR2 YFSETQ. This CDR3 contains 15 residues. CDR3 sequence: CASSLGLGGNQPQHF. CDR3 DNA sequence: TGCGCCAGCAGCCTGGGCTTGGGAGGCAATCAGCCCCAGCATTTT.

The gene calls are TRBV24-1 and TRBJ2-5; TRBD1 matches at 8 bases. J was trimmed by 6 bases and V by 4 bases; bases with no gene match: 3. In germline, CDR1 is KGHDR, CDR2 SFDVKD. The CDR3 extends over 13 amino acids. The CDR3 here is CATSDRGHKTQYF. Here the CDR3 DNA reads TGTGCCACCAGTGACAGGGGGCACAAGACCCAGTACTTC.

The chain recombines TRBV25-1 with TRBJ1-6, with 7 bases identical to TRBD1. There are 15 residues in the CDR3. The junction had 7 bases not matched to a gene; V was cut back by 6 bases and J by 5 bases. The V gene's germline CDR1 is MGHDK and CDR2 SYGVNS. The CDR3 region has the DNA TGTGCCAGCAGGCGCTGGGACAGCAATAATTCACCCCTCCACTTT. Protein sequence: CASRRWDSNNSPLHF.

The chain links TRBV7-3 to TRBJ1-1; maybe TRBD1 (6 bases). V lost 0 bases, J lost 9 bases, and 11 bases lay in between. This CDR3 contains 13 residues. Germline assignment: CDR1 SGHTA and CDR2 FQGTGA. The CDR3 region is CASSLTRGQQAFF. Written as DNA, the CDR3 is TGTGCCAGCAGCTTAACGCGCGGACAGCAAGCTTTCTTT.

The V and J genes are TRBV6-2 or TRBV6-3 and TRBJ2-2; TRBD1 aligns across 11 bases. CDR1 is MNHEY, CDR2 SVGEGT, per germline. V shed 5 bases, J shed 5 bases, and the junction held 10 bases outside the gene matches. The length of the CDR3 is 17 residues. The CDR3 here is CASSRTGGRGRTGELFF. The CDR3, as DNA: TGTGCCAGCAGTCGGACAGGGGGCAGGGGGAGGACCGGGGAGCTGTTTTTT.

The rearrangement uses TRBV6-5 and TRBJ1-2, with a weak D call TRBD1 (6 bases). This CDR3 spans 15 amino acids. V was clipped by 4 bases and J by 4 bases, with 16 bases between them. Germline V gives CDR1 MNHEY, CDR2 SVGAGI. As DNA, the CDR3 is TGTGCCAGCAGTTTTGGACGACAGGCCTCCTATGGCTACACCTTC. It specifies CASSFGRQASYGYTF.

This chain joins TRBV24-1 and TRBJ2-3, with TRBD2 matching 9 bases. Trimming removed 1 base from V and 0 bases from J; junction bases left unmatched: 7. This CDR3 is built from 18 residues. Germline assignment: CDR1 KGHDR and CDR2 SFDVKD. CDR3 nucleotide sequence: TGTGCCACCAGTGATTTAGGGGCTAGCGGGGACAGCACAGATACGCAGTATTTT. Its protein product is CATSDLGASGDSTDTQYF.

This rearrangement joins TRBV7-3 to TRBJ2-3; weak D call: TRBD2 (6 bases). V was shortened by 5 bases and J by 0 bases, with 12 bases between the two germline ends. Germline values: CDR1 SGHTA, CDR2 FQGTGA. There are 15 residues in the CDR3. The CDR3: CASSPIAASTDTQYF. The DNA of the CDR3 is TGTGCCAGCAGCCCCATAGCGGCTAGCACAGATACGCAGTATTTT.